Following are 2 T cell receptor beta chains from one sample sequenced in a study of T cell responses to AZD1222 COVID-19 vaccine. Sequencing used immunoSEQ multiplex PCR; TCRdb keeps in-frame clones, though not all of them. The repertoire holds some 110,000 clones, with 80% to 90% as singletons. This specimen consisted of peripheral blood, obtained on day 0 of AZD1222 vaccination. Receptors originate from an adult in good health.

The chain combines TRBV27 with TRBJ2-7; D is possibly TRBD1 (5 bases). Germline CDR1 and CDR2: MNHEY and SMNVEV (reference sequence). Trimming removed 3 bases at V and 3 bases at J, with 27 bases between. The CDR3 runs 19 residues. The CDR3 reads CASSFRASQAQGGSYEQYF. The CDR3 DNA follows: TGTGCCAGCAGTTTTAGGGCAAGCCAAGCGCAGGGCGGCAGCTACGAGCAGTACTTC.

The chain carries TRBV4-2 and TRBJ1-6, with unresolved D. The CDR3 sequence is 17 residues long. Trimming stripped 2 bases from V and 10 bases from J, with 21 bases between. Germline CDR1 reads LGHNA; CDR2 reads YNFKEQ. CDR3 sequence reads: CASSQNPLALEGSPLHF. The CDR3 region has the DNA TGTGCCAGCAGCCAAAACCCCCTTGCCCTGGAGGGCTCACCCCTCCACTTT.